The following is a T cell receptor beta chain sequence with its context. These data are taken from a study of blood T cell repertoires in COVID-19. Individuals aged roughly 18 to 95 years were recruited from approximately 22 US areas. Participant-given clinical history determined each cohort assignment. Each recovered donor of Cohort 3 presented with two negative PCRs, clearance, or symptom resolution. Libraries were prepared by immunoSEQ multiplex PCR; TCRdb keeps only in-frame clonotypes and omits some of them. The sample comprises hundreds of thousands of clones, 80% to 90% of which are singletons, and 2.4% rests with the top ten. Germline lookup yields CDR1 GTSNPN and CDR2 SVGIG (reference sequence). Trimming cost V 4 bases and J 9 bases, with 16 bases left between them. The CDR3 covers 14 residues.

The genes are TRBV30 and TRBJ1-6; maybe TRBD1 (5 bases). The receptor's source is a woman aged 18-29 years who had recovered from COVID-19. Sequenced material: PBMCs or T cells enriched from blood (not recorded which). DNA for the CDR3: TGTGCCTGGAAACCGGGACCGGGGGTTTCACCCCTCCACTTT. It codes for CAWKPGPGVSPLHF.